Listed below are T cell receptor beta chains from one sample, sequenced in a study of blood T cell repertoires in COVID-19. Sequencing used immunoSEQ multiplex PCR; TCRdb keeps in-frame clones, though not all of them. The data contain 220,000 or so clones, 82% of them singletons. Sequences were obtained from PBMCs or T cells enriched from blood (not recorded which). These receptor sequences come from a woman between 55 and 75 years old who had recovered from COVID-19. The CDR3 runs from the conserved cysteine through the conserved F or W. Fields, in order: V gene, J gene, CDR3 protein.

>TRBV7-2|TRBJ2-5
CASSLTASGETQYF
>TRBV6-5|TRBJ1-1
CASSYSLRGFTEAFF
>TRBV29-1|TRBJ2-2
CSVDLGQGAGELFF
>TRBV9|TRBJ1-1
CASSVAGANTEAFF
>TRBV6-5|TRBJ1-2
CASSLGARRGYGYTF
>TRBV9|TRBJ1-4
CASSAPGTSRSGEKLFF
>TRBV28|TRBJ1-4
CASIGTGGDEKLFF
>TRBV11-1|TRBJ2-1
CASSLDRGRQFF
>TRBV3-1/TRBV3-2|TRBJ2-7
CASSQGPTGTKQYF
>TRBV5-6|TRBJ2-6
CASSPGAGANVLTF
>TRBV12-3/TRBV12-4|TRBJ2-5
CASNRGPPETQYF
>TRBV5-5|TRBJ2-3
CASSLEGRRTDTQYF
>TRBV29-1|TRBJ1-4
CSVRGAANEKLFF
>TRBV7-2|TRBJ1-6
CASSLPGENNSPLHF
>TRBV5-1|TRBJ1-3
CASATGHGLDSGNTIYF
>TRBV30|TRBJ1-3
CARTSLFWRPSGNTIYF
>TRBV9|TRBJ1-3
CASSPGTLSSGNTIYF
>TRBV11-2|TRBJ2-7
CASSERLEAYEQYF